One and the same sample provided the 17 T cell receptor beta chains below, sequenced in a study of blood T cell repertoires in COVID-19. Assay: immunoSEQ multiplex PCR; the TCRdb copy retains only in-frame clones and omits some. The sample has 150,000 to 200,000 clones, approximately 80% seen once. Sequencing was carried out using PBMCs or T cells enriched from blood (not recorded which). These receptors came from a man between 60 and 75 years old who had been exposed to COVID-19.

The chain links TRBV18 to TRBJ1-2, with D hard to call. Trimming took off 3 bases at V and 4 bases at J, with 6 bases between the two ends. Germline assignment: CDR1 KGHSH and CDR2 LQKENI. CDR3 length equals 12 residues. CDR3 amino acids: CASSPSLYGYTF. The CDR3 DNA follows: TGTGCCAGCTCACCCTCCCTCTATGGCTACACCTTC.

This chain uses TRBV6-5 with TRBJ2-3; D unclear. V was clipped by 6 bases and J by 2 bases, with 3 bases between them. CDR1 and CDR2 (germline): MNHEY, SVGAGI. The CDR3 spans 11 residues. CDR3 DNA: TGTGCCAGCAGCTCCACAGATACGCAGTATTTT. Translation gives CASSSTDTQYF.

The gene calls are TRBV2 and TRBJ1-1, with 7 nucleotides matching TRBD1. Germline CDR1 reads SNHLY; CDR2 reads FYNNEI. This CDR3 region has 14 residues. The J segment lost 0 bases and the V segment lost 7 bases, leaving 5 bases of the junction unmatched. In nucleotides, the CDR3 is TGTGCCAGCAAACGGGACAGACTGAACACTGAAGCTTTCTTT. This encodes CASKRDRLNTEAFF.

The rearrangement links TRBV19 to TRBJ2-6, with TRBD1 as a possible D gene (5 bases). Germline V gives CDR1 LNHDA, CDR2 SQIVND (reference sequence). The CDR3 has 16 residues. Trimming removed 6 bases from V and 2 bases from J, with 14 bases in between. The CDR3 loop reads CASRILQGTGANVLTF. The CDR3 coding sequence is TGTGCCAGTAGAATCCTTCAGGGTACTGGGGCCAACGTCCTGACTTTC.

The chain is built from TRBV19 and TRBJ2-5; 11 nucleotides line up with TRBD2. CDR3 length: 18 amino acids. Germline assignment: CDR1 LNHDA and CDR2 SQIVND (reference sequence). Unmatched junction bases numbered 16, after V lost 6 bases and J lost 4 bases. In DNA, the CDR3 is TGTGCCAGTAGCCTTAGCGGGAGGGCCGGTCCCTCTGGAGAGACCCAGTACTTC. It specifies CASSLSGRAGPSGETQYF.

The chain carries TRBV19 and TRBJ1-2; possibly TRBD1 for D (5 bases). This CDR3 is built from 11 residues. Trimming shortened V by 8 bases and J by 8 bases, and 12 bases separated the two germline ends. Per the germline V gene, CDR1 is LNHDA and CDR2 is SQIVND (reference sequence). Written as DNA, the CDR3 is TGTGCCAGTCGGAGGGGAGAGGGCTACACCTTC. This gives the protein CASRRGEGYTF.

The chain combines TRBV4-3 with TRBJ2-7; 10 bases align to TRBD2. This CDR3 is 15 amino acids long. V was clipped by 1 base and J by 3 bases; unmatched bases: 3. CDR1 LGHNA and CDR2 YSLEER come from the germline V gene. As DNA, the CDR3 is TGCGCCAGCAGCCAAGTCCCTAGCGGGGGCTACGAGCAGTACTTC. Its translation is CASSQVPSGGYEQYF.

This chain joins TRBV5-1 and TRBJ2-4; 7 bases fit TRBD1. With 0 bases clipped from V and 8 bases from J, the junction kept 8 bases outside the gene matches. This CDR3 has 15 amino acids. Per the germline V gene, CDR1 is SGHRS and CDR2 is YFSETQ. The CDR3 region is CASSLETGAGDIQYF. The CDR3 bases are TGCGCCAGCAGCTTGGAAACAGGGGCCGGGGACATTCAGTACTTC.

The CDR3 nucleotides are TGTGCCAGCAGGTTGAAAACCCCTAGTTCACCCCTCCACTTT. Protein sequence: CASRLKTPSSPLHF. This chain links TRBV3-1 (or the pseudogene TRBV3-2) with TRBJ1-6, with no clear D. Trimming took 6 bases from V and 9 from J, leaving 15 bases between them. Germline V CDR1 and CDR2: LGHDT, YNNKEL (reference sequence). This CDR3 comprises 14 residues.

The rearrangement links TRBV2 to TRBJ1-1; possible D gene TRBD1, 6 bases. The germline V gene has CDR1 SNHLY and CDR2 FYNNEI. The ends were cut back, 11 bases at V and 0 bases at J, with 13 bases in the middle. The CDR3 spans 13 residues. This chain's CDR3 is CALGGVMNTEAFF. The CDR3 DNA is TGTGCCCTAGGGGGGGTGATGAACACTGAAGCTTTCTTT.

Many counts were recorded for this clone. The same CDR3 is also encoded by other DNA sequences in this sample. V and J are TRBV15 and TRBJ2-7; 10 bases are a match to TRBD1. Germline V gene sequence: CDR1 LNHNV, CDR2 YYDKDF (reference sequence). The CDR3 is made up of 15 amino acids. V shed 3 bases, J shed 2 bases, and the junction held 4 bases outside the gene matches. CDR3 bases: TGTGCCACCAGCAGGGGGGGGACAGGGGCCTACGAGCAGTACTTC. Residues: CATSRGGTGAYEQYF.

This clone occurred once. The rearrangement uses TRBV6-4 and TRBJ1-1, with 7 nucleotides matching TRBD1. Germline V gene data show CDR1 as MRHNA and CDR2 as SNTAGT. This CDR3 comprises 13 residues. The V gene end was trimmed by 6 bases and the J gene end by 2 bases; junction bases not matched to a gene: 3. For the CDR3, the DNA is TGTGCCAGCAGCCGGGACAGCAACACTGAAGCTTTCTTT. Translation: CASSRDSNTEAFF.

The rearrangement links TRBV30 to TRBJ2-5; D perhaps matches TRBD1 (6 bases). This CDR3 has 14 residues. The germline V gene encodes CDR1 GTSNPN and CDR2 SVGIG (reference sequence). Trimming stripped 2 bases from V and 5 bases from J, with 15 bases between. The chain's CDR3 is CAWSMGAVRETQYF. The CDR3 DNA follows: TGTGCCTGGAGTATGGGGGCGGTAAGGGAGACCCAGTACTTC.

V usage is TRBV6-1 and J usage is TRBJ1-5; D ambiguous. Germline values: CDR1 MNHNS, CDR2 SASEGT. Trimming left V 4 bases short and J 0 bases short, with 13 bases between. CDR3 length: 16 residues. The CDR3 protein is CASSGPGRYSNQPQHF. For the CDR3, the DNA is TGTGCCAGCAGTGGGCCCGGGAGGTATAGCAATCAGCCCCAGCATTTT.

V is TRBV21-1 and J is TRBJ2-3; the DNA was not compared with TRBD1, the D call given in the table. TRBV21-1 has pseudogene status. This CDR3 comprises 16 residues. The CDR3 here is CASSNRTGVSTDTQYF. CDR3 DNA sequence: TGTGCCAGCAGCAACCGGACAGGGGTAAGCACAGATACGCAGTATTTT.

The rearrangement joins TRBV29-1 to TRBJ2-5; TRBD1 is a possible D gene (6 bases). This CDR3 spans 12 amino acids. Germline V lookup: CDR1 SQVTM, CDR2 ANQGSEA. V was trimmed by 7 bases and J by 0 bases, leaving 9 bases between them. The CDR3 DNA sequence: TGCAGCGCCGGACAGAACCAAGAGACCCAGTACTTC. Translation: CSAGQNQETQYF.

The chain carries TRBV5-4 and TRBJ2-7; 10 bases match TRBD2. Germline V CDR1 and CDR2: SGHNT, YYREEE (reference sequence). The CDR3 is 15 amino acids. V trimming: 4 bases; J trimming: 1 base; junction bases outside the gene matches: 5. The chain's CDR3 is CASSHRTSGSYEQYF. DNA for the CDR3: TGTGCCAGCAGCCACAGGACTAGCGGTTCCTACGAGCAGTACTTC.